Sequencing of this TCR beta chain was carried out in a study of graft-versus-host responses after intestinal transplantation. Study summary: After anti-thymocyte globulin induction, recipients took tacrolimus and steroids for three to four years.

This table comes from immunoSEQ multiplex PCR, and its TCRdb copy is limited to in-frame clones, with some not included. Of approximately 97,000 clones listed, about 90% are singletons. General study points: Present in recipient marrow, GvH clones included some that appeared first in ileum or blood. Peak circulating GvH clone levels tracked with early post-transplant HvG declines.

With respect to this clone: Its antigen is still unknown.

This CDR3 is 16 amino acids long. V dropped 0 bases and J dropped 4; count of bases not matched to a gene: 2. From germline, CDR1 is SGDLS and CDR2 YYNGEE. This sequence originates from a human donor who was the organ donor for an intestinal transplant. The sequences come from unstimulated CD8+ T cells sorted from spleen or lymph node cells, collected before transplant. V usage is TRBV9 and J usage is TRBJ2-5, with 14 bases aligning to TRBD2. In DNA, the CDR3 is TGTGCCAGCAGCGTAGCGGGGACTAGCGGGAGAGAGACCCAGTACTTC. Translation gives CASSVAGTSGRETQYF.